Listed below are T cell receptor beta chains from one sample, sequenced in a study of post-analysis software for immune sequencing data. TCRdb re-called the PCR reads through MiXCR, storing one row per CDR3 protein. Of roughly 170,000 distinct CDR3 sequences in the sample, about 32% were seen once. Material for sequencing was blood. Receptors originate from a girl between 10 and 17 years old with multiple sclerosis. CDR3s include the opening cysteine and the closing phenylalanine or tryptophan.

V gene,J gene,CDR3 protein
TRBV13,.,CASSPTGGYNEQYF
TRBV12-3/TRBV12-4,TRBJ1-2,CASAMRGVRGYTF
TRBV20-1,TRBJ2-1,CSASGDLPGQSYNEQFF
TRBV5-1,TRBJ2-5,CASSLVGAQETQYF
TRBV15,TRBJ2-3,CAASSLAGGPDTQYF
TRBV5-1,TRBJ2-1,CASSLGGNEQFF
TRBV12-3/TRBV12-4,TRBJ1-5,CASSLDRKNSNQPQHF
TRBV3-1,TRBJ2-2,CATEGQGDYTGGLFF
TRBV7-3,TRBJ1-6,CASSPGQGQAPHF
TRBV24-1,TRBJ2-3,CATSAPAGGGPSTDTQYF
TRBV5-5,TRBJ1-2,CASSSETGIYGYTF
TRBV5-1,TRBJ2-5,CASSLGKTIPGETQYF
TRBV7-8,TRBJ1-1,CASSLYADGNTEAFF
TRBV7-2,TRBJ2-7,CASSPAADYEQYF
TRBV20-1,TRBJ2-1,CSARGLAGYNEQFF
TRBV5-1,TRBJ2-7,CASRDPSGSYEQYF